This is a list of T cell receptor beta chains from one sample in a study of Ad26.COV2.S vaccination and SARS-CoV-2 variants. The table came from immunoSEQ multiplex PCR; TCRdb's copy has only in-frame clones and leaves some out. The sample holds about 180,000 clones, 87% seen once. This specimen was peripheral blood, taken after recovery from COVID-19. These receptors were taken from a human donor who had recovered from COVID-19. Each CDR3 is given with its conserved first and last residue. Each record gives: clone size, J gene, D gene, V gene, CDR3 DNA, CDR3 protein. D genes are given only for firm matches. Part of the rows lack a size; the others show once, few, many or a class for expanded clones.

>.|TRBJ1-5|TRBD1|TRBV6-5
TGTGCCAGCAGCTACGGACAGGGGGCTCAGCCCCAGCATTTT
CASSYGQGAQPQHF
>.|TRBJ1-5|TRBD1|TRBV19
TGTGCCAGTAGTATAGATCCCCCGGAGGGGGCACATCGCCAGCCCCAGCATTTT
CASSIDPPEGAHRQPQHF
>.|TRBJ2-7|TRBD2|TRBV27
TGTGCCAGCAGTTACCGAGCGGGAAACTACGAGCAGTACTTC
CASSYRAGNYEQYF
>.|TRBJ2-1|TRBD1|TRBV9
TGTGCCAGCAGCGTAGGAAACAGGGGTAGTGAGCAGTTCTTC
CASSVGNRGSEQFF
>.|TRBJ2-7|.|TRBV3-1/TRBV3-2
TGTGCCAGCAGCCCAACAGGGGAGGGCAACTCCTACGAGCAGTACTTC
CASSPTGEGNSYEQYF
>.|TRBJ1-2|.|TRBV6-5
TGTGCCAGCAGTTACTCGCCCACCTCTAACTATGGCTACACCTTC
CASSYSPTSNYGYTF
>once|TRBJ1-2|.|TRBV3-1/TRBV3-2
TGTGCCAGCAGCCAGTCCGACTACGGGATCACCTTC
CASSQSDYGITF
>once|TRBJ2-1|TRBD2|TRBV13
TGTGCCAGCAGCTTCCGCAGCGGGGGGTTATCCTACAATGAGCAGTTCTTC
CASSFRSGGLSYNEQFF
>once|TRBJ2-1|TRBD2|TRBV25-1
TGTGCCAGCAGTGAATTCTTGACGGGAGCGGGAAATGAGCAGTTCTTC
CASSEFLTGAGNEQFF
>.|TRBJ2-3|.|TRBV30
TGTGCCTGGAGCTCCAATGTAGCGACCCATAGCACAGATACGCAGTATTTT
CAWSSNVATHSTDTQYF
>.|TRBJ1-6|TRBD1|TRBV15
TGTGCCACCCGCCATTGGGACAGGGGTTCACCCCTCCACTTT
CATRHWDRGSPLHF
>.|TRBJ2-6|.|TRBV7-3
TGTGCCAGCAGCCCGCAGGGAGGTGGGGCCAACGTCCTGACTTTC
CASSPQGGGANVLTF
>.|TRBJ1-3|.|TRBV6-5
TGTGCCAGCAGCGACCGGGTGCCCGAAAACACCATATATTTT
CASSDRVPENTIYF
>once|TRBJ2-3|.|TRBV14
TGTGCCAGCAGCCAAGATCCAGGGTTCAGCACAGATACGCAGTATTTT
CASSQDPGFSTDTQYF
>.|TRBJ2-3|.|TRBV12-3/TRBV12-4
TGTGCCAGCAGATGGACCGACACAGATACGCAGTATTTT
CASRWTDTDTQYF
>.|TRBJ2-2|.|TRBV6-6
TGTGCCAGCACCCTCAGCACCGGGGAGCTGTTTTTT
CASTLSTGELFF
>.|TRBJ1-5|TRBD1|TRBV12-5
TGTGCTAGTGGTTTGACGAAAGGGGGACAGGGGAGAGGCCAGCCCCAGCATTTT
CASGLTKGGQGRGQPQHF
>.|TRBJ2-3|TRBD2|TRBV4-2
TGTGCCAGCAGCCAAGAACGAATGGGACTAGCGGGAACCAAAGATACGCAGTATTTT
CASSQERMGLAGTKDTQYF
>.|TRBJ2-7|TRBD2|TRBV11-3
TGTGCCAGCAGCTCCTTAAAGACTAGCGCGTCTAGCTCCTACGAGCAGTACTTC
CASSSLKTSASSSYEQYF
>.|TRBJ1-5|.|TRBV6-1
TGTGCCAGCAGTGAATCGGTGACACCTCCTTTAGAGCCCCAGCATTTT
CASSESVTPPLEPQHF
>.|TRBJ2-7|.|TRBV2
TGTGCCAGCAGTGATTACGGGTACGAGCAGTACTTC
CASSDYGYEQYF
>.|TRBJ2-7|.|TRBV6-5
TGTGCCAGCAGGGTCCAATCCGCCTACGAGCAGTACTTC
CASRVQSAYEQYF
>.|TRBJ2-7|TRBD1|TRBV11-3
TGTGCCAGCAGCTTAGAGGGACAGAGAAGCGAGCAGTACTTC
CASSLEGQRSEQYF
>.|TRBJ2-7|TRBD2|TRBV7-2
TGTGCCAGCAGCTTAGTTCGGGGGGAAACCTACGAGCAGTACTTC
CASSLVRGETYEQYF
>once|TRBJ2-7|.|TRBV3-1/TRBV3-2
TGTGCCAGCTCTAGCCCCGGTTACGAGCAGTACTTC
CASSSPGYEQYF
>.|TRBJ2-5|.|TRBV11-2
TGTGCCAGCAGCTTAGGGGCAGGGTACAGGGAGACCCAGTACTTC
CASSLGAGYRETQYF
>.|TRBJ2-4|TRBD2|TRBV18
TGTGCCAGCTCACCACCGGGCGGGAGGGTACTAGCCAAAAACATTCAGTACTTC
CASSPPGGRVLAKNIQYF
>.|TRBJ2-1|TRBD1|TRBV30
TGTGCCTGGAGAGAACAGGGGGCTGGATCCTACAATGAGCAGTTCTTC
CAWREQGAGSYNEQFF
>.|TRBJ1-6|.|TRBV5-4
TGTGCCAGCAGCCTAACAGGGACTCTAGGGGGTTCACCCCTCCACTTT
CASSLTGTLGGSPLHF
>few|TRBJ1-2|.|TRBV30
TGTGCCTGGAGCGGGTATTCTTCCCGGGGCGGCTACACCTTC
CAWSGYSSRGGYTF
>.|TRBJ1-5|.|TRBV19
TGTGCCAGTAGTTGGCATAGCAATCAGCCCCAGCATTTT
CASSWHSNQPQHF
>.|TRBJ2-4|.|TRBV12-3/TRBV12-4
TGTGCCAGCAGCGGACTAGCCAAAAACATTCAGTACTTC
CASSGLAKNIQYF
>.|TRBJ1-2|.|TRBV28
TGTGCCAGCAGCCCTGATCCGGGGGGTGGCTACACCTTC
CASSPDPGGGYTF
>.|TRBJ2-5|TRBD2|TRBV3-1/TRBV3-2
TGTGCCAGCAGCCCCGGGACTAGCGGGGCCCAAGAGACCCAGTACTTC
CASSPGTSGAQETQYF